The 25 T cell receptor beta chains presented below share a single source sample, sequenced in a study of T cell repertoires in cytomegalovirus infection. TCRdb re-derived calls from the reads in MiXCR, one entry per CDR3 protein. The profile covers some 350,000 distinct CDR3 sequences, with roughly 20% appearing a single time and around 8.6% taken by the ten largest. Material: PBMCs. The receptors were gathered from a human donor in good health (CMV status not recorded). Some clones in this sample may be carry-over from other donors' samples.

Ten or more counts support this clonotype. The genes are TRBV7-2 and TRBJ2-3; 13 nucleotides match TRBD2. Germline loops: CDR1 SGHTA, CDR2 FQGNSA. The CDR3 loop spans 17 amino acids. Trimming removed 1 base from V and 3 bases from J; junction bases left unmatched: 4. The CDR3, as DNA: TGTGCCAGCAGCTTAGTCCTACTAGCGGGAGGGACAGATACGCAGTATTTT. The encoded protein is CASSLVLLAGGTDTQYF.

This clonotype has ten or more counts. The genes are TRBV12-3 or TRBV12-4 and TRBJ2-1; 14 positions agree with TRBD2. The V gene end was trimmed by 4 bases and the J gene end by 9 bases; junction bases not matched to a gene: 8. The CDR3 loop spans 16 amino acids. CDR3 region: CASSSPTSGRASEQFF. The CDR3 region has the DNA TGTGCCAGCAGTTCACCGACTAGCGGGAGGGCAAGTGAGCAGTTCTTC.

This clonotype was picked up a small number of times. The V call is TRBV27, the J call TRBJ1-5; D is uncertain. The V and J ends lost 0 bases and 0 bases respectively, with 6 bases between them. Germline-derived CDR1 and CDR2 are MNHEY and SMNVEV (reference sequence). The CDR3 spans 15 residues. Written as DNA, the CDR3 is TGTGCCAGCAGTTTATCGTCAGCTAGCAATCAGCCCCAGCATTTT. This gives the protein CASSLSSASNQPQHF.

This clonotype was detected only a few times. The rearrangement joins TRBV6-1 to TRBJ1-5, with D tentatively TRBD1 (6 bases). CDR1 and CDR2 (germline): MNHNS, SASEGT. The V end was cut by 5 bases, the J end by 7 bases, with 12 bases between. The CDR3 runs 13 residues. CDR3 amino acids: CASSTGYGQPQHF. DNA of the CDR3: TGTGCCAGCAGTACAGGGTATGGCCAGCCCCAGCATTTT.

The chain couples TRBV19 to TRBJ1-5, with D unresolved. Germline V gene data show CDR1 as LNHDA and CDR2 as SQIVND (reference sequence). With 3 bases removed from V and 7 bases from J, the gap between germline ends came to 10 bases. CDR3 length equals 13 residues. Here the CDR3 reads CASSMSSRQPQHF. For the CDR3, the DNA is TGTGCCAGTAGTATGTCCTCAAGACAGCCCCAGCATTTT. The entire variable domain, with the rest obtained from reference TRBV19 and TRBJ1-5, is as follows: DGGITQSPKYLFRKEGQNVTLSCEQNLNHDAMYWYRQDPGQGLRLIYYSQIVNDFQKGDIAEGYSVSREKKESFPLTVTSAQKNPTAFYLCASSMSSRQPQHFGDGTRLSIL.

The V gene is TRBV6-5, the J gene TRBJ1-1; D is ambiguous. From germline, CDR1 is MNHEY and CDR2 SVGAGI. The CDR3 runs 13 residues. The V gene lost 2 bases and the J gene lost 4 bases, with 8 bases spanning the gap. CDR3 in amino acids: CASSYLRGTEAFF. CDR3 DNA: TGTGCCAGCAGTTACCTTCGGGGCACTGAAGCTTTCTTT.

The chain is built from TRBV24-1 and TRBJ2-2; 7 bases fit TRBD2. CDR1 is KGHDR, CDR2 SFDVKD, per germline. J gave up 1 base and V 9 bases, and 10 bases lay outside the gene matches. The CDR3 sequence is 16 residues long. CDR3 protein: CATDEGSGGNTGELFF. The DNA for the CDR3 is TGTGCCACCGACGAGGGGTCGGGGGGGAACACCGGGGAGCTGTTTTTT.

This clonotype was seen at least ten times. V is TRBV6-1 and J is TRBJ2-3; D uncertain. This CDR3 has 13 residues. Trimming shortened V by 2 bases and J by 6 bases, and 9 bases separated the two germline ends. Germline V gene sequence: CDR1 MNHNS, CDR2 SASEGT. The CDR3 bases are TGTGCCAGCAGTGAAATCGGATGGGATACGCAGTATTTT. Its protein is CASSEIGWDTQYF.

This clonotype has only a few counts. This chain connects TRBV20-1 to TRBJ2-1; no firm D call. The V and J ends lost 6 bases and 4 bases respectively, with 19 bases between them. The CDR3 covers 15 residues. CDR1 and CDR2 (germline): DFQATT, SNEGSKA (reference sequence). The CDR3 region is CSAEPVGRIYNEQFF. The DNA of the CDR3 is TGCAGTGCCGAGCCTGTCGGGCGGATATACAATGAGCAGTTCTTC.

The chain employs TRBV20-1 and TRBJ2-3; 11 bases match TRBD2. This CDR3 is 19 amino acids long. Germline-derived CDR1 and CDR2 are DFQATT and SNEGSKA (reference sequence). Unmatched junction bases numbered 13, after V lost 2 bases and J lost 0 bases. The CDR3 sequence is CSARSRWRLAGGSTDTQYF. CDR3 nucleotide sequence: TGCAGTGCTAGATCAAGATGGAGGCTAGCGGGGGGTAGCACAGATACGCAGTATTTT.

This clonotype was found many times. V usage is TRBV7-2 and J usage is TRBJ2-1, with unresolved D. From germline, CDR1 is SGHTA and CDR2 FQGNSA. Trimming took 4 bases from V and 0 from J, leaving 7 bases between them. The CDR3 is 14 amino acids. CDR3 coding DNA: TGTGCCAGCAGCTCGGACCCCTCCTACAATGAGCAGTTCTTC. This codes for CASSSDPSYNEQFF.

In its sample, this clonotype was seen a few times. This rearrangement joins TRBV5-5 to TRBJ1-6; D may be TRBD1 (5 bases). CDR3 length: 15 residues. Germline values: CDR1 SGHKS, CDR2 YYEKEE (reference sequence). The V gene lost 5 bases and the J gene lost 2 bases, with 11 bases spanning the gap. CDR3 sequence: CASSPGGTYNSPLHF. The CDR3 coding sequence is TGTGCCAGCAGTCCCGGGGGGACCTATAATTCACCCCTCCACTTT.

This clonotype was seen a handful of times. The DNA of the CDR3 is TGTGCCAGTAGTATCCTACCAAGGGACACCTTCTCTCCTTCACCCCTCCACTTT. Translated, it gives CASSILPRDTFSPSPLHF. The V and J genes are TRBV19 and TRBJ1-6; tentative D call: TRBD1 (6 bases). The CDR3 loop spans 18 amino acids. In germline, CDR1 is LNHDA, CDR2 SQIVND (reference sequence). The V gene lost 3 bases and the J gene lost 9 bases, with 24 bases spanning the gap.

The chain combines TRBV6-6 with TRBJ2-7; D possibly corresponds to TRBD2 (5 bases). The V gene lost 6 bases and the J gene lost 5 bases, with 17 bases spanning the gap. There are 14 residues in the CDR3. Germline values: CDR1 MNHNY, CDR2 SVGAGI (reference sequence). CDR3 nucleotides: TGTGCCAGCAGCCCCCTCCTCCCGGGGAACGAGCAGTACTTC. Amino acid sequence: CASSPLLPGNEQYF.

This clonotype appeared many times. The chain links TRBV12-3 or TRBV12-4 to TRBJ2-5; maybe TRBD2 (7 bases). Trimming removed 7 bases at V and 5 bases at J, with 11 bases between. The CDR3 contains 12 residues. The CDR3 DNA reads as TGTGCCAGCAAGGGGGAGGGGGAGACCCAGTACTTC. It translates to CASKGEGETQYF.

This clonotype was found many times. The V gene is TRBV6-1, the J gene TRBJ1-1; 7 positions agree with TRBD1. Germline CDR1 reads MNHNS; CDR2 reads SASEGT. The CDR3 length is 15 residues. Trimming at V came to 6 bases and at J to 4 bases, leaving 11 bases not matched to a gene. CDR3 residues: CASRRDREGTTEAFF. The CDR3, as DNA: TGTGCCAGCAGGAGAGACAGGGAGGGAACCACTGAAGCTTTCTTT.

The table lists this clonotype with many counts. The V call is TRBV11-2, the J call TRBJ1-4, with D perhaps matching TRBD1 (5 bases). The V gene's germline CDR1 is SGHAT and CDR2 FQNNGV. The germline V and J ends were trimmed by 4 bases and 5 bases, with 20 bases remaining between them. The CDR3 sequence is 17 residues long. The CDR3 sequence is CASSSNPRGRRNEKLFF. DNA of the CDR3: TGTGCCAGCAGCTCGAACCCCCGGGGCAGGAGGAATGAAAAACTGTTTTTT.

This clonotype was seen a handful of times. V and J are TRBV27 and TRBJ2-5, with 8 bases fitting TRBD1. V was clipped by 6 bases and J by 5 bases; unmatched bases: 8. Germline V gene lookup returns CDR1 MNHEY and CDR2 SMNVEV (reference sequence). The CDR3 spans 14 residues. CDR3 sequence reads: CASSLRQGWETQYF. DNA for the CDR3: TGTGCCAGCAGCTTAAGACAGGGGTGGGAGACCCAGTACTTC.

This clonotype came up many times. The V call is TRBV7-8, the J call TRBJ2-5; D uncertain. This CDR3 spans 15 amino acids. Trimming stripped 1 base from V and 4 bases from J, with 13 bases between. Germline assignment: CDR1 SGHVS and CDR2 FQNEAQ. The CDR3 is CASSLEGWMAETQYF. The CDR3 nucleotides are TGTGCCAGCAGCTTAGAAGGTTGGATGGCAGAGACCCAGTACTTC. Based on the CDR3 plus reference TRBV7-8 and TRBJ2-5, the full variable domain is GAGVSQSPRYKVAKRGQDVALRCDPISGHVSLFWYQQALGQGPEFLTYFQNEAQLDKSGLPSDRFFAERPEGSVSTLKIQRTQQEDSAVYLCASSLEGWMAETQYFGPGTRLLVL.

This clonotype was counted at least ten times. CDR3 loop: CASSPRTETQETQYF. The CDR3 nucleotides read TGTGCCAGTAGTCCCCGGACAGAGACTCAAGAGACCCAGTACTTC. This rearrangement joins TRBV19 to TRBJ2-5, with a weak D call TRBD1 (6 bases). Per germline, CDR1 LNHDA and CDR2 SQIVND (reference sequence). This CDR3 is built from 15 residues. Trimming pared 5 bases from V and 2 bases from J, leaving 15 bases between.

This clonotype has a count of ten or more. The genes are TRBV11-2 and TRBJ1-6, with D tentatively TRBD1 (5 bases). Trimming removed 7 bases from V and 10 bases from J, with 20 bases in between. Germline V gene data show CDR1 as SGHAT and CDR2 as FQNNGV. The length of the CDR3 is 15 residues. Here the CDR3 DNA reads TGTGCCAGCACCCCAACCAGGGAGCGGGGATCACCCCTCCACTTT. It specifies CASTPTRERGSPLHF.

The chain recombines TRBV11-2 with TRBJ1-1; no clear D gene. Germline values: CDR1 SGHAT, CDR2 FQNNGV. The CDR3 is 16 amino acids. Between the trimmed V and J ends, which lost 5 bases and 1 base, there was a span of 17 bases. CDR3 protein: CASSQRRSVWNTEAFF. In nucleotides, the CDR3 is TGTGCCAGCAGCCAGAGGAGAAGCGTGTGGAACACTGAAGCTTTCTTT. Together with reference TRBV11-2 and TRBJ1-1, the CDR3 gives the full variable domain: EAGVAQSPRYKIIEKRQSVAFWCNPISGHATLYWYQQILGQGPKLLIQFQNNGVVDDSQLPKDRFSAERLKGVDSTLKIQPAKLEDSAVYLCASSQRRSVWNTEAFFGQGTRLTVV.

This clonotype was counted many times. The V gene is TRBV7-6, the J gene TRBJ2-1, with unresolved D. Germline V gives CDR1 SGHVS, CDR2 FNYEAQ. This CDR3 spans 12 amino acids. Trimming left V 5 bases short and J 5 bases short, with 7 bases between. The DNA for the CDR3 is TGTGCCAGCAGCCCCAGTAACAATGAGCAGTTCTTC. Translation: CASSPSNNEQFF.

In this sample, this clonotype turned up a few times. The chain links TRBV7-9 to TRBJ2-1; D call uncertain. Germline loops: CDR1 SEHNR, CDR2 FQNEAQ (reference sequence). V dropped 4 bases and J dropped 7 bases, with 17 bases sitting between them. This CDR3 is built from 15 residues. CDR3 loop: CASSSSNLIRNEQFF. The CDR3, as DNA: TGTGCCAGCAGCTCCTCGAACCTAATAAGGAATGAGCAGTTCTTC.

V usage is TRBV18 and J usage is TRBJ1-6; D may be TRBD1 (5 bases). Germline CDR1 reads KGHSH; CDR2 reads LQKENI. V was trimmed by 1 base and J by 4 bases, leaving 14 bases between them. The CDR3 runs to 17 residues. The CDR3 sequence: CASSPLGTPRYNSPLHF. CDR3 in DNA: TGTGCCAGCTCACCACTCGGGACCCCCCGTTATAATTCACCCCTCCACTTT.